Sequencing of this T cell receptor beta chain was carried out in a study of blood T cell repertoires in COVID-19. Study-level background: PBMCs, B-cell-depleted T cells, or T cells were the source of the cDNA or gDNA that made up the material.

Original analysis: Reference gene primer amplification in the assay estimated nucleated cell counts. TCRdb keeps only in-frame clones here, not all; method: immunoSEQ multiplex PCR. Clone size and the V and J calls come from that table; the DNA yielded D and trimming. Among 200,000 to 250,000 clones listed, roughly 75% were seen once. V gave up 1 base and J gave up 5 bases; unmatched junction bases: 4. The CDR3 runs 14 residues. Germline V gene sequence: CDR1 SGHTS, CDR2 YDEGEE. The sample was peripheral blood. V is TRBV5-8 and J is TRBJ2-5; 8 nucleotides agree with TRBD2. The clonotype comes from a woman between 70 and 85 years old with acute or convalescent COVID-19. The CDR3 here is CASSLREGRETQYF. The CDR3 DNA reads as TGTGCCAGCAGCTTGCGGGAGGGCCGTGAGACCCAGTACTTC.